This T cell receptor (beta chain) was observed in a study of T-cell memory formation after mild COVID-19. Concerning this clonotype itself: Its specificity is not known.

Each CDR3 protein gets one entry after TCRdb re-called the 5' RACE reads with MiXCR. The sample lists 300,000 to 400,000 distinct CDR3 sequences; 10% to 15% were seen once. Study-wide results and limits: The study detected some responding clones in pre-infection memory, suggesting cross-reactive memory joined. Contracting CD4+ clones were located mainly in CM and EM, and CD8+ clones in EMRA.

The V end was cut by 5 bases, the J end by 5 bases, with 21 bases between. The CDR3 length is 16 residues. CDR1 is SGHVS, CDR2 FNYEAQ, per germline. The sample taken for sequencing was PBMCs or a T cell subset sorted from them (not recorded which). This rearrangement joins TRBV7-6 to TRBJ2-5, with D tentatively TRBD1 (7 bases). The receptor comes from a man younger than 30 who had mild COVID-19 (a few samples of this study predate the infection). Cell type and time point are not known. CDR3 nucleotide sequence: TGTGCCAGCAGCCTAGTTGCCCAGGGGGGTTGGGAGACCCAGTACTTC. Residues: CASSLVAQGGWETQYF.